The 9 T cell receptor beta chains below were found in one sample sequenced in a study of shared clonotypes between healthy human individuals (TCRdb year 2020). Libraries were built with the immunoSEQ multiplex PCR assay. TCRdb retrieved this table from immuneACCESS and kept in-frame rearrangements only. Not all clones are present; in checked studies, unresolved V genes account for under half, and no reason is known for the remainder. The sample table lists 760,000 or so clones, 95% to 97% of them with a count of one. Less than 0.25% of the sample rests with the top ten. CD8 naive samples consisted of CD45RO-negative cells that were positively selected for CCR7, yielding a CD45RA+CCR7+ population without TemRA cells. The specimen was naive CD8+ T cells sorted from blood. Reading the label with the study, this specimen's cell subset or site is: CD45RA+CCR7+. Receptors were obtained from a man younger than 40 in good health.

This chain connects TRBV27 to TRBJ1-1; D gene uncertain. This CDR3 contains 14 residues. Germline V gives CDR1 MNHEY, CDR2 SMNVEV (reference sequence). V dropped 3 bases and J dropped 7 bases, with 15 bases sitting between them. In DNA form, the CDR3 reads TGTGCCAGCAGTTTGTTCTTGAGTGGCAGTGAAGCTTTCTTT. Amino acids: CASSLFLSGSEAFF.

The rearrangement uses TRBV15 and TRBJ1-3, with TRBD1 matching 9 bases. The CDR3 is 16 amino acids. The J segment lost 4 bases and the V segment lost 4 bases, leaving 8 bases of the junction unmatched. The germline CDR1 and CDR2 sequences are LNHNV and YYDKDF (reference sequence). CDR3 sequence (DNA): TGTGCCACCAGCATTGGGACAGGGTCTTCCGGAAACACCATATATTTT. Translated, it gives CATSIGTGSSGNTIYF. The full variable domain, in which reference TRBV15 and TRBJ1-3 provide the parts outside the CDR3, is DAMVIQNPRYQVTQFGKPVTLSCSQTLNHNVMYWYQQKSSQAPKLLFHYYDKDFNNEADTPDNFQSRRPNTSFCFLDIRSPGLGDTAMYLCATSIGTGSSGNTIYFGEGSWLTVV.

This sequence joins TRBV25-1 and TRBJ2-2; D is uncertain. V was shortened by 1 base and J by 10 bases, with 13 bases between the two germline ends. Germline V lookup: CDR1 MGHDK, CDR2 SYGVNS. The CDR3 has 14 amino acids. The chain's CDR3 is CASSESGAIVELFF. The CDR3, as DNA: TGTGCCAGCAGTGAATCCGGTGCGATCGTGGAGCTGTTTTTT.

This chain connects TRBV4-3 to TRBJ2-1, with 7 bases lining up with TRBD2. Germline lookup yields CDR1 LGHNA and CDR2 YSLEER. The CDR3 has 15 residues. Trimming at V came to 2 bases and at J to 2 bases, leaving 3 bases not matched to a gene. This chain's CDR3 is CASSQRRETYNEQFF. In DNA, the CDR3 is TGCGCCAGCAGCCAACGGCGGGAGACCTACAATGAGCAGTTCTTC.

The chain combines TRBV7-9 with TRBJ2-2; D is undetermined. V lost 4 bases and J 5 bases, leaving 8 bases between the germline ends. The CDR3 is 13 residues long. Germline V gene data show CDR1 as SEHNR and CDR2 as FQNEAQ (reference sequence). The CDR3 DNA sequence: TGTGCCAGCAGCTCTTTAGGAACCGGGGAGCTGTTTTTT. This sequence encodes CASSSLGTGELFF.

This clone was picked up one time. CDR3 sequence (DNA): TGTGCCAGCAGCTCCTTAGGACTAGCGGGGACAGATACGCAGTATTTT. Protein: CASSSLGLAGTDTQYF. This chain links TRBV7-9 with TRBJ2-3, with 12 bases matching TRBD2. CDR1 and CDR2 from the germline V gene are SEHNR and FQNEAQ (reference sequence). V was clipped by 4 bases and J by 3 bases; unmatched bases: 5. The CDR3 spans 16 residues.

The V gene is TRBV6-1, the J gene TRBJ2-7, with a weak D call TRBD1 (6 bases). The V gene's germline CDR1 is MNHNS and CDR2 SASEGT. The CDR3 is 13 residues long. Trimming took 10 bases from V and 4 from J, leaving 17 bases between them. CDR3 nucleotide sequence: TGTGCCACTAATATGGGACAAATATACGAGCAGTACTTC. This codes for CATNMGQIYEQYF.

The chain recombines TRBV28 with TRBJ1-3, with D maybe TRBD1 (5 bases). CDR1 is MDHEN and CDR2 is SYDVKM in the germline V gene. This CDR3 spans 16 amino acids. The V end was cut by 8 bases, the J end by 0 bases, with 17 bases between. The CDR3 nucleotides are TGTGCCAGCCTCCCCTTACGGGGGTACTCTGGAAACACCATATATTTT. Its translation is CASLPLRGYSGNTIYF. The full variable domain, rest sourced from reference TRBV28 and TRBJ1-3, is DVKVTQSSRYLVKRTGEKVFLECVQDMDHENMFWYRQDPGLGLRLIYFSYDVKMKEKGDIPEGYSVSREKKERFSLILESASTNQTSMYLCASLPLRGYSGNTIYFGEGSWLTVV.

This clone was recorded once. The rearrangement links TRBV27 to TRBJ2-7; D is unclear. Germline CDR1 reads MNHEY; CDR2 reads SMNVEV (reference sequence). V was cut by 4 bases and J by 0 bases, with 10 bases left in between. This CDR3 has 14 residues. The CDR3 coding sequence is TGTGCCAGCAGTTATCGGGCTAGCTCCTACGAGCAGTACTTC. Translating it yields CASSYRASSYEQYF.